This T cell receptor (beta chain) was identified in a study of human T cells and chemical hapten exposure. Background on the study: Mostly female patients had alopecia areata, totalis or universalis.

Study-wide results and caveats: Patch test score was positively correlated with the counts of TCRs that had expanded at PT1.

The CDR3 spans 13 residues. Germline V gives CDR1 SGHTA, CDR2 FQGNSA. Germline trimming cut 4 bases from V and 6 bases from J; bases unmatched to any gene: 2. This clonotype came up many times. Its antigen remains unknown. TCRdb reanalysed the RACE reads using MiXCR and keeps one entry per CDR3 protein. The data hold 270,000 or so distinct CDR3 sequences, with around 7% observed a single time. This sample's time point: pre-sensitization, week 0. Treatment meaning: therapeutic diphenylcyclopropenone sensitization with weekly scalp DPC. Each patch test followed a blood draw. The TCR sequence derives from a man aged 18 to 30 with alopecia areata. Some clones in this sample may be carry-over from other donors' samples. The chain links TRBV7-2 to TRBJ2-1; 8 bases are a match to TRBD2. Here the sequenced sample was whole blood, taken in connection with sensitization to the hapten diphenylcyclopropenone (DPC). The CDR3 DNA reads TGTGCCAGCAGCTCCCGGGGGGGCAATGAGCAGTTCTTC. Translation: CASSSRGGNEQFF.